The entry below describes one T cell receptor (beta chain). This record comes from a study of control samples from healthy donors and cancer patients. Repertoires were generated with immunoSEQ multiplex PCR, while TCRdb's copy carries only in-frame clones and drops some. The sample carries some 150,000 clones, under 96% recorded once. The sequenced material came from blood. The source of this sequence is a woman aged 25 to 45 in good health.

The CDR3 nucleotides read TGTGCCAGCAGTTCCCCGGACACGGCTCGGGACTATGGCTACACCTTC. This translates into CASSSPDTARDYGYTF. The chain couples TRBV28 to TRBJ1-2; D may be TRBD1 (5 bases). CDR1 MDHEN and CDR2 SYDVKM come from the germline V gene. The CDR3 loop spans 16 amino acids. V was shortened by 4 bases and J by 3 bases, with 18 bases between the two germline ends.